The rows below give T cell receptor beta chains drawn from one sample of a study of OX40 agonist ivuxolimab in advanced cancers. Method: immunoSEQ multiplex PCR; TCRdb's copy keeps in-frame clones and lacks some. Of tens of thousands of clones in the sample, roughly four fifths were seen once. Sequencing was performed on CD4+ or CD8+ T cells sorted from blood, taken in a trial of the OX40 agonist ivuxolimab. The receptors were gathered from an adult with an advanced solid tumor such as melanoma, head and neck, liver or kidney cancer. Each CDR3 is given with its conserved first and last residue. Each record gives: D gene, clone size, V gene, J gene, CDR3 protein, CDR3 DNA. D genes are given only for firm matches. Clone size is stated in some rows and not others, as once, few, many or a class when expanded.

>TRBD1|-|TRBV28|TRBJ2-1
CASRFGQGVNEQFF
TGTGCCAGCAGGTTCGGACAGGGGGTAAATGAGCAGTTCTTC
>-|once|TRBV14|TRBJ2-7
CASSQERGLTGRAYEQYF
TGTGCCAGCAGCCAAGAACGGGGGCTGACAGGGCGTGCCTACGAGCAGTACTTC
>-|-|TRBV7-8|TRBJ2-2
CASSPTRGNTGELFF
TGTGCCAGCAGCCCCACCCGAGGGAACACCGGGGAGCTGTTTTTT
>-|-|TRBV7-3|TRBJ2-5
CASSLGPGRETQYF
TGTGCCAGCAGCTTAGGGCCGGGGAGAGAGACCCAGTACTTC
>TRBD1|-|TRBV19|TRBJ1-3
CASNNRDRVDTIYF
TGTGCCAGTAATAACCGGGACAGGGTCGACACCATATATTTT
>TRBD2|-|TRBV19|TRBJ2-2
CASSGGSGLGNTGELFF
TGTGCCAGTAGTGGGGGTAGCGGGCTGGGGAACACCGGGGAGCTGTTTTTT
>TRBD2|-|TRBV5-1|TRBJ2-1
CASSPGTSAAYNEQFF
TGCGCCAGCAGCCCCGGGACTAGCGCAGCCTACAATGAGCAGTTCTTC
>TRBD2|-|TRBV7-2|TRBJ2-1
CASSTGLAGADEQFF
TGTGCCAGCAGCACAGGACTAGCGGGAGCGGATGAGCAGTTCTTC
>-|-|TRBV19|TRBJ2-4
CASSPLRSLGGKNIQYF
TGTGCCAGTAGCCCGTTACGATCACTTGGTGGCAAAAACATTCAGTACTTC
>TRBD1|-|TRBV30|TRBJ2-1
CAWSTGVGYNEQFF
TGTGCCTGGTCTACAGGGGTTGGCTACAATGAGCAGTTCTTC
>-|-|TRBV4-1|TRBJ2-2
CASSLIRDVVGELFF
TGCGCCAGCAGCCTAATCCGGGACGTTGTCGGGGAGCTGTTTTTT
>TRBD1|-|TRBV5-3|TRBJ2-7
CARTLHRDSVSYEQYF
TGTGCCAGAACCCTTCACAGGGACAGCGTCTCCTACGAGCAGTACTTC
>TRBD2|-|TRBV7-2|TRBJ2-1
CASSLAPSGLAGTRSYNEQFF
TGTGCCAGCAGCTTAGCCCCGAGTGGGCTAGCGGGGACCCGCTCCTACAATGAGCAGTTCTTC
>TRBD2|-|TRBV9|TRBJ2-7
CASSRGLAGQYEQYF
TGTGCCAGCAGCCGGGGACTAGCGGGACAATACGAGCAGTACTTC
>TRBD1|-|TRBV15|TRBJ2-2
CATSRREQGAGELFF
TGTGCCACCAGCAGGAGAGAACAGGGGGCCGGGGAGCTGTTTTTT
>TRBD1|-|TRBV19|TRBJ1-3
CASSIWTGAGNTIYF
TGTGCCAGTAGTATCTGGACAGGGGCTGGAAACACCATATATTTT
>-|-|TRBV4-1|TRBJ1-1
CASSQDTLRGQANMNTEAFF
TGCGCCAGCAGCCAAGACACTCTCCGGGGGCAGGCGAACATGAACACTGAAGCTTTCTTT
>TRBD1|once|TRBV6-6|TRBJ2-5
CASSWPGTGGETQYF
TGTGCCAGCAGTTGGCCGGGGACAGGGGGGGAGACCCAGTACTTC
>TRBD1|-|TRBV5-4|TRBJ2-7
CASSQESQGAVEQYF
TGCGCCAGCAGCCAAGAGAGCCAGGGGGCGGTCGAGCAGTACTTC
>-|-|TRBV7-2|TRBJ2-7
CASSSGAREQYF
TGTGCCAGCAGCTCCGGGGCGCGGGAGCAGTACTTC
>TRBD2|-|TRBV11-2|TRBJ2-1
CASSVVRGGYNEQFF
TGTGCCAGCAGCGTAGTACGGGGGGGTTACAATGAGCAGTTCTTC
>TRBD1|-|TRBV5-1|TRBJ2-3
CASSPWTGTSTDTQYF
TGCGCCAGCAGCCCTTGGACAGGGACGAGCACAGATACGCAGTATTTT
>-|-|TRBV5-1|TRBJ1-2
CASSLTWGESNGYTF
TGCGCCAGCAGCTTGACCTGGGGCGAATCGAATGGCTACACCTTC
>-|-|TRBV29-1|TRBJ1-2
CSVGPSQGGVSGYTF
TGCAGCGTTGGGCCGTCCCAGGGTGGTGTGTCCGGCTACACCTTC
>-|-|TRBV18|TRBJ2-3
CASSPGGLPDTQYF
TGTGCCAGCTCACCCGGAGGGCTACCAGATACGCAGTATTTT
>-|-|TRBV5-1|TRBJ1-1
CASSLAGSPMNTEAFF
TGCGCCAGCAGCTTGGCCGGGTCGCCCATGAACACTGAAGCTTTCTTT
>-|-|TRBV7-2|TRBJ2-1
CASSGGSRVTGEQFF
TGTGCCAGCAGCGGGGGTTCGAGAGTGACGGGTGAGCAGTTCTTC
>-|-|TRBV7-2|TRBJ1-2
CASSLDGQVVYGYTF
TGTGCCAGCAGCTTAGATGGGCAGGTTGTTTATGGCTACACCTTC
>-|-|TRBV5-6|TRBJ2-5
CASSTSSGLSSFQETQYF
TGTGCCAGCAGCACATCTTCCGGACTTTCGTCATTCCAAGAGACCCAGTACTTC
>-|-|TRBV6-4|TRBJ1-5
CARIKGLGNQPQHF
TGTGCCAGGATAAAGGGGCTCGGCAATCAGCCCCAGCATTTT
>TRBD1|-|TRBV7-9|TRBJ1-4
CASSLGTGLATNEKLFF
TGTGCCAGCAGCTTAGGGACAGGGTTGGCAACTAATGAAAAACTGTTTTTT
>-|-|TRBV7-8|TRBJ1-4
CASSPPGAREKLFF
TGTGCCAGCAGCCCACCAGGGGCCCGAGAAAAACTGTTTTTT
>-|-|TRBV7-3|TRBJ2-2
CASSLSPVYTGELFF
TGTGCCAGCAGCTTATCACCGGTGTATACCGGGGAGCTGTTTTTT
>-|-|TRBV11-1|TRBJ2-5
CASSPFAETQYF
TGTGCCAGCAGCCCTTTTGCCGAGACCCAGTACTTC
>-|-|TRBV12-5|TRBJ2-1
CASGLKAGGVLNEQFF
TGTGCTAGTGGTTTGAAGGCAGGAGGTGTACTCAATGAGCAGTTCTTC
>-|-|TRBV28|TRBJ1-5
CASSSGAQPQHF
TGTGCCAGCAGTTCAGGGGCCCAGCCCCAGCATTTT
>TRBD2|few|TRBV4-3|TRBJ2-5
CASSHGLAEETQYF
TGCGCCAGCAGCCATGGACTAGCGGAAGAGACCCAGTACTTC
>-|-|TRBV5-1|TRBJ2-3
CASSLALDRNTDTQYF
TGCGCCAGCAGCTTGGCCCTGGACAGAAACACAGATACGCAGTATTTT
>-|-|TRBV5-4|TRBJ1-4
CASSLDGVKGEKLFF
TGTGCCAGCAGCTTGGATGGGGTGAAGGGTGAAAAACTGTTTTTT
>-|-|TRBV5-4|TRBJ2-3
CASSPWGGQLTDTQYF
TGTGCCAGCAGCCCGTGGGGGGGACAACTCACAGATACGCAGTATTTT